This entry lists 6 T cell receptor beta chains sequenced from one sample in a study of blood T cells in healthy people across ages. Through a sample-barcoded 5' primer and a J-beta primer mix, a second PCR was run for 7 to 11 cycles. A single record per CDR3 protein comes from TCRdb applying MiXCR to the 5' RACE reads. The sample lists about 700,000 distinct CDR3 sequences, roughly 32% occurring once. Sequenced sample: blood. These receptors originate from a woman aged 80 or older in good health.

This clonotype was recorded at least ten times. This chain joins TRBV5-1 and TRBJ2-5, with D unclear. Germline loops: CDR1 SGHRS, CDR2 YFSETQ. This CDR3 is built from 15 residues. The V gene lost 5 bases and the J gene lost 1 base, with 15 bases spanning the gap. CDR3: CASSYGLTVQETQYF. The DNA for the CDR3 is TGCGCCAGCAGTTACGGCTTGACGGTCCAAGAGACCCAGTACTTC.

The chain carries TRBV5-1 and TRBJ2-5; D is uncertain. This CDR3 region has 13 residues. Per the germline V gene, CDR1 is SGHRS and CDR2 is YFSETQ. V was trimmed by 1 base and J by 4 bases, leaving 8 bases between them. CDR3 loop: CASSLRSLETQYF. The DNA for the CDR3 is TGCGCCAGCAGCTTGCGTAGCTTAGAGACCCAGTACTTC. Complete variable domain (other parts from reference TRBV5-1 and TRBJ2-5): KAGVTQTPRYLIKTRGQQVTLSCSPISGHRSVSWYQQTPGQGLQFLFEYFSETQRNKGNFPGRFSGRQFSNSRSEMNVSTLELGDSALYLCASSLRSLETQYFGPGTRLLVL.

This chain links TRBV20-1 with TRBJ2-7; 12 nucleotides match TRBD2. The CDR3 sequence is 14 residues long. The V gene end was trimmed by 3 bases and the J gene end by 3 bases; junction bases not matched to a gene: 3. CDR1 and CDR2 from the germline V gene are DFQATT and SNEGSKA (reference sequence). CDR3 sequence: CSASKTSGSYEQYF. DNA of the CDR3: TGCAGTGCTAGCAAGACTAGCGGGAGCTACGAGCAGTACTTC.

V gene TRBV27 combines with J gene TRBJ1-4, with D possibly being TRBD1 (6 bases). Germline CDR1 is MNHEY and CDR2 is SMNVEV (reference sequence). Deletions cut 4 bases from V and 8 bases from J, with 17 bases between. This CDR3 spans 15 amino acids. The CDR3 loop is CASSSHRAHGEKLFF. In DNA form, the CDR3 reads TGTGCCAGCAGTTCCCACAGGGCGCACGGCGAAAAACTGTTTTTT.

The rearrangement uses TRBV6-6 and TRBJ1-1; tentatively, D is TRBD1 (5 bases). This CDR3 is 14 amino acids long. The germline V gene has CDR1 MNHNY and CDR2 SVGAGI (reference sequence). V lost 5 bases to trimming and J lost 6 bases, with 16 bases between them. For the CDR3, the DNA is TGTGCCAGCAGTACGGGAGCGGGGGAAGCTGAAGCTTTCTTT. It yields the protein CASSTGAGEAEAFF.

On this clonotype itself: This may be a read error: a much more frequent sequence differs by one nucleotide. The limits of the CDR3 on the DNA are not certain, so only TCRdb's listed CDR3 is given. This chain links TRBV20-1 with TRBJ1-2; TRBD1, the D gene given by the table, was not confirmed from the DNA. Per the germline V gene, CDR1 is DFQATT and CDR2 is SNEGSKA (reference sequence). The CDR3 length equals 13 residues, ends included. This chain's CDR3 is CSAPQQGSYGCTF.